The 8 T cell receptor beta chains listed next were all sequenced from one sample in a study of response to subunit inactivated influenza vaccine. TCRdb re-analysed the RT-PCR reads in MiXCR, keeping a single row per CDR3 protein. The sample shows 600,000 to 850,000 distinct CDR3 sequences, around 15% of them seen only once. Sample: PBMCs from blood, taken around 15 days before vaccination. These receptor sequences come from a man aged 45-65 years who received an inactivated influenza vaccine.

This clonotype was recorded a few times. The chain recombines TRBV6-1 with TRBJ2-3, with D unclear. V was clipped by 5 bases and J by 1 base, with 16 bases between them. CDR3 length: 16 residues. Per the germline V gene, CDR1 is MNHNS and CDR2 is SASEGT. CDR3 sequence: CASSPTGQFRTDTQYF. The CDR3 DNA follows: TGTGCCAGCAGTCCCACCGGGCAGTTCCGCACAGATACGCAGTATTTT.

The chain has TRBV29-1 and TRBJ2-5; TRBD2 might be the D (7 bases). CDR1 SQVTM and CDR2 ANQGSEA come from the germline V gene. This CDR3 has 12 amino acids. V lost 6 bases and J 5 bases, leaving 13 bases between the germline ends. The CDR3 spells CSVTQGGETQYF. The CDR3 bases are TGCAGCGTGACACAGGGAGGGGAGACCCAGTACTTC.

The rearrangement uses TRBV2 and TRBJ2-3; a possible D gene is TRBD1 (6 bases). The CDR3 totals 11 residues. V lost 9 bases and J 10 bases, leaving 14 bases between the germline ends. Germline lookup yields CDR1 SNHLY and CDR2 FYNNEI. In DNA form, the CDR3 reads TGTGCCAGATCCCAGGGGATTGCGCAGTATTTT. It is translated as CARSQGIAQYF.

This clonotype was seen at least ten times. The chain couples TRBV12-3 or TRBV12-4 to TRBJ2-4, with 7 bases matching TRBD2. V trimming: 5 bases; J trimming: 3 bases; junction bases outside the gene matches: 10. The CDR3 covers 16 residues. The CDR3: CASSPAAGVVKNIQYF. The CDR3 bases are TGTGCCAGCAGTCCGGCTGCGGGAGTGGTCAAAAACATTCAGTACTTC.

This clonotype was seen only a few times. The chain is built from TRBV11-2 and TRBJ2-2, with D possibly being TRBD1 (6 bases). Trimming left V 6 bases short and J 5 bases short, with 16 bases between. The CDR3 is 15 amino acids. Germline CDR1 SGHAT, CDR2 FQNNGV. The CDR3 reads CASSPRWTVTGELFF. CDR3 coding DNA: TGTGCCAGCAGTCCTCGATGGACAGTTACCGGGGAGCTGTTTTTT.

For the CDR3, the DNA is TGTGCCAGCAGCGGACAGGGTAAAAACATTCAGTACTTC. This encodes CASSGQGKNIQYF. V and J are TRBV12-3 or TRBV12-4 and TRBJ2-4, with 8 bases that match TRBD1. The CDR3 sequence is 13 residues long. J gave up 4 bases and V 6 bases, and 2 bases lay outside the gene matches.

This clonotype was counted between two and nine times. This chain links TRBV7-3 with TRBJ2-1; no reliable D call. Germline lookup yields CDR1 SGHTA and CDR2 FQGTGA. V gave up 5 bases and J gave up 13 bases, with 12 bases separating them. The CDR3 is made up of 11 amino acids. The CDR3 DNA sequence: TGTGCCAGCAGCCATTCCCCTGAACAGTTCTTC. Its translation is CASSHSPEQFF.

This sequence joins TRBV6-1 and TRBJ2-3, with a weak D call TRBD2 (5 bases). The V end was cut by 8 bases, the J end by 1 base, with 10 bases between. The length of the CDR3 is 13 residues. CDR1 is MNHNS and CDR2 is SASEGT in the germline V gene. The CDR3 protein is CASRGRRTDTQYF. The CDR3 bases are TGTGCCAGCCGGGGAAGGCGCACAGATACGCAGTATTTT.